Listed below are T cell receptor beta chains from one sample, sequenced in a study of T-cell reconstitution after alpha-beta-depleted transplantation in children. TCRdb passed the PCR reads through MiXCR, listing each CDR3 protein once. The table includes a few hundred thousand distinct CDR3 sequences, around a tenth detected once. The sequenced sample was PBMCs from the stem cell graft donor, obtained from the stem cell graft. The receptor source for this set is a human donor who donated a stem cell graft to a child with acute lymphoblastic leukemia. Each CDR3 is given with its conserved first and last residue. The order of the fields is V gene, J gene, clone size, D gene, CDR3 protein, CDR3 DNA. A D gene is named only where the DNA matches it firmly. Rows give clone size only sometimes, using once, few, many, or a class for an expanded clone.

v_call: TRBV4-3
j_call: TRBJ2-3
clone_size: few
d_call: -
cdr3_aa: CASSPSGDDTQYF
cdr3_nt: TGCGCCAGCAGCCCCTCGGGAGACGATACGCAGTATTTT

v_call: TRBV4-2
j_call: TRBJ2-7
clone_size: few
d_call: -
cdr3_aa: CASSPPAGWGENSYEQYF
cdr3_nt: TGTGCCAGCAGCCCCCCAGCGGGCTGGGGGGAAAACTCCTACGAGCAGTACTTC

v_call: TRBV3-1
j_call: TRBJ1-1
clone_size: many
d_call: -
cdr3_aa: CASSQATLLNTEAFF
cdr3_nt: TGTGCCAGCAGCCAAGCCACCCTTCTGAACACTGAAGCTTTCTTT

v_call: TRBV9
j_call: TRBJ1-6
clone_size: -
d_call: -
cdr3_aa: CASSVVGSPLHF
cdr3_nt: TGTGCCAGCAGCGTAGTGGGTTCACCCCTCCACTTT

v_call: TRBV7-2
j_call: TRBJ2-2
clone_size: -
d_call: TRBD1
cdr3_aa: CANEKFSGTGDGELFF
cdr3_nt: TGTGCCAACGAGAAATTTAGCGGGACAGGGGACGGGGAGCTGTTTTTT

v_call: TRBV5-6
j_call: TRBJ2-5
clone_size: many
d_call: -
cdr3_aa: CASMGGQQETQYF
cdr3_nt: TGTGCCAGCATGGGAGGCCAACAAGAGACCCAGTACTTC

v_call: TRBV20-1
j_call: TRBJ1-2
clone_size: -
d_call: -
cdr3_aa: CSAPVGEPNSGYTF
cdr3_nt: TGCAGTGCTCCGGTGGGCGAGCCGAACTCGGGCTACACCTTC

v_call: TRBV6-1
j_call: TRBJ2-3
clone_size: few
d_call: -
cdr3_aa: CASSEAATSTDTQYF
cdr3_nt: TGTGCCAGCAGTGAGGCTGCCACTAGCACAGATACGCAGTATTTT

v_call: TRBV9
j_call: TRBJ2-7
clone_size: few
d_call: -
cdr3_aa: CASSVAAQVLYEQYF
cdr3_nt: TGTGCCAGCAGCGTAGCAGCACAGGTCCTCTACGAGCAGTACTTC

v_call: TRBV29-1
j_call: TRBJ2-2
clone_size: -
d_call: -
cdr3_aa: CSGRRPNTGELFF
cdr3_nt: TGCAGCGGCCGGAGGCCGAACACCGGGGAGCTGTTTTTT

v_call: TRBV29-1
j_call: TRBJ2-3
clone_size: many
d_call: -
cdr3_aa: CSVEGFAGRTDTQYF
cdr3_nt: TGCAGCGTTGAGGGCTTTGCGGGGCGCACAGATACGCAGTATTTT

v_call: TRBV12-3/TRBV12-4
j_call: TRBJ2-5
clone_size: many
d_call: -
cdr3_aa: CASSHGIRRTQETQYF
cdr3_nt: TGTGCCAGCAGTCATGGTATTCGACGGACACAAGAGACCCAGTACTTC

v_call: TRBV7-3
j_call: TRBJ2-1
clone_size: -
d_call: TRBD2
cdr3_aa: CASSLTSGSWDEQFF
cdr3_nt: TGTGCCAGCAGCTTAACTAGCGGGAGTTGGGATGAGCAGTTCTTC

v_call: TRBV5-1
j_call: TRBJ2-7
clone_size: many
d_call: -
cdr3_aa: CASSLSRDRYEQYF
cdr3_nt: TGCGCCAGCAGCCTTAGCAGGGATCGCTACGAGCAGTACTTC

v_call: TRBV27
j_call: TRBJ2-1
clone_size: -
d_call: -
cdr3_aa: CASSYGGTNNEQFF
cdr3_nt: TGTGCCAGCAGTTATGGAGGCACCAACAATGAGCAGTTCTTC

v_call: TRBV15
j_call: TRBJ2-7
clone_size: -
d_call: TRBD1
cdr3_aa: CATSRTGTGSSYEQYF
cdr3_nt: TGTGCCACCAGCCGAACCGGGACAGGTTCCTCCTACGAGCAGTACTTC

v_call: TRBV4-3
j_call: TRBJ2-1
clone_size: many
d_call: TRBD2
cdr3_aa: CASSQEGGGSYNEQFF
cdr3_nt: TGCGCCAGCAGCCAAGAGGGGGGAGGGAGCTACAATGAGCAGTTCTTC

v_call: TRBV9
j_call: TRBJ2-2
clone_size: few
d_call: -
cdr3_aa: CASSEGMGGELFF
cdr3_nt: TGTGCCAGCAGCGAAGGGATGGGCGGGGAGCTGTTTTTT

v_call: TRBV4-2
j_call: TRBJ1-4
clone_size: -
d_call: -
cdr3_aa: CASSQIGTLEEKLFF
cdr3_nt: TGTGCCAGCAGCCAGATCGGGACGTTAGAAGAAAAACTGTTTTTT

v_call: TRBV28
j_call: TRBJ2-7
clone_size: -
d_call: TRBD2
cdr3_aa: CASSTSGRLAGLRTYEQYF
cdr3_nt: TGTGCCAGCAGTACCTCCGGTAGACTAGCGGGACTCCGGACCTACGAGCAGTACTTC

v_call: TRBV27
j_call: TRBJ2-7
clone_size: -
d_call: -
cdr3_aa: CASSPPDSWGYEQYF
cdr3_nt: TGTGCCAGCAGCCCCCCAGATAGCTGGGGTTACGAGCAGTACTTC

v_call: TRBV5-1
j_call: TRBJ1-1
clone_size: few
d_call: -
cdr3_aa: CASSLEASNTEAFF
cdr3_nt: TGCGCCAGCAGCTTGGAAGCGTCGAACACTGAAGCTTTCTTT

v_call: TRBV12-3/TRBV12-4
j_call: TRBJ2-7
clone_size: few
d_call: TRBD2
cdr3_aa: CASSLGERDPRYEQYF
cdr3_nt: TGTGCCAGCAGTTTAGGGGAGCGGGACCCACGCTACGAGCAGTACTTC

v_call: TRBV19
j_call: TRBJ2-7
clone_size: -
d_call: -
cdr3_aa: CASNQGWEEHYF
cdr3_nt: TGTGCCAGTAATCAGGGATGGGAGGAGCATTACTTC